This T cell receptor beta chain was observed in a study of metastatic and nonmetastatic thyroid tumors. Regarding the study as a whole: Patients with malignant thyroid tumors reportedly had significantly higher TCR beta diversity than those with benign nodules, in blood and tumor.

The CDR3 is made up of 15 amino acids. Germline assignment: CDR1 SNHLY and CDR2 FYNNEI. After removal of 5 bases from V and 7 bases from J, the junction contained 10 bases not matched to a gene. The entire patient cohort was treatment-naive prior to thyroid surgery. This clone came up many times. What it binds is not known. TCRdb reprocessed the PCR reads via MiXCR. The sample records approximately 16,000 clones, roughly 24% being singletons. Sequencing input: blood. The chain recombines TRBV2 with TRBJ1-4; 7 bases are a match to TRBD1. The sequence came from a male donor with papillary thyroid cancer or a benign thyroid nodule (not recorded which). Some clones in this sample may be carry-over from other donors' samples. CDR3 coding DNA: TGTGCCAGCAGTAGACAGGGTTCGATTGGTGAAAAACTGTTTTTT. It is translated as CASSRQGSIGEKLFF.